This T cell receptor (beta chain) was found in a study of graft-versus-host responses after intestinal transplantation. Study as a whole: Every recipient had anti-thymocyte globulin induction and about three years of tacrolimus plus steroids. Overall study results and limits: GvH clones were found in recipient marrow; some appeared first in ileum or blood.

The method was immunoSEQ multiplex PCR; TCRdb's version includes in-frame clones alone and lacks a portion of them. Among about 40,000 clones listed, about 89% were seen once. V was pared by 5 bases and J by 0 bases, with 10 bases of the junction left unmatched. In germline, CDR1 is PRHDT, CDR2 FYEKMQ (reference sequence). CDR3 length: 17 amino acids. This clone was seen once. Its antigen is as yet unknown. The source was PBMCs, collected approximately 320 days after intestinal transplant. The V gene is TRBV13, the J gene TRBJ2-3; 8 positions agree with TRBD2. The origin of this receptor is a human patient who received an intestinal transplant, so some T cells may come from the graft donor. The CDR3 sequence is CASSPGGGGPSTDTQYF. The DNA for the CDR3 is TGTGCCAGCAGCCCCGGGGGCGGGGGGCCTAGCACAGATACGCAGTATTTT.